These 3 T cell receptor beta chains were sequenced from one sample in a study of blood T cell repertoires in COVID-19. TCRdb keeps only in-frame clones here, not all; method: immunoSEQ multiplex PCR. The sample includes 180,000 or so clones, 75% to 90% seen only once; the top ten take around 13%. The sequenced sample was PBMCs or T cells enriched from blood (not recorded which). These receptors originate from a woman aged 60-75 years who had recovered from COVID-19.

The rearrangement links TRBV4-2 to TRBJ2-5; 9 bases fit TRBD2. CDR3 size: 17 residues. Germline CDR1 and CDR2: LGHNA and YNFKEQ. V was clipped by 4 bases and J by 5 bases; unmatched bases: 14. The CDR3 here is CASSPQGSGGRGETQYF. The DNA of the CDR3 is TGTGCCAGCAGCCCACAAGGTAGCGGGGGAAGAGGGGAGACCCAGTACTTC.

The chain is built from TRBV7-8 and TRBJ1-5; D is unresolved. The CDR3 is made up of 13 amino acids. V dropped 1 base and J dropped 7 bases, with 8 bases sitting between them. CDR1 is SGHVS and CDR2 is FQNEAQ in the germline V gene. The CDR3 DNA is TGTGCCAGCAGCTTAGAGGAGGGACAGCCCCAGCATTTT. The encoded protein is CASSLEEGQPQHF.

This rearrangement joins TRBV30 to TRBJ1-2; 7 positions match TRBD1. The CDR3 length is 15 residues. CDR1 GTSNPN and CDR2 SVGIG come from the germline V gene (reference sequence). Unmatched junction bases numbered 15, after V lost 7 bases and J lost 4 bases. CDR3 sequence: CASDASTGRLYGYTF. The CDR3 coding sequence is TGTGCCTCAGACGCCTCGACAGGGAGACTCTATGGCTACACCTTC.